The clone carrying this T cell receptor (beta chain) was seen a handful of times. Individually, cDNA molecules had unique molecular identifiers attached to them. TCRdb passed the 5' RACE reads through MiXCR, listing each CDR3 protein once. The sample lists around 68,000 distinct CDR3 sequences; 10% to 15% were seen once. CDR3 length: 11 residues. Germline trimming cut 3 bases from V and 7 bases from J; bases unmatched to any gene: 3. Per the germline V gene, CDR1 is DFQATT and CDR2 is SNEGSKA (reference sequence). These data are taken from a study of early T cells in non-severe SARS-CoV-2 infection. The rearrangement joins TRBV20-1 to TRBJ2-7; 7 bases align to TRBD1. The receptor was isolated from an adult who was a healthcare worker with PCR-confirmed SARS-CoV-2 infection or an uninfected control (not recorded which). The starting material was whole blood, obtained at baseline. For the CDR3, the DNA is TGCAGTGCTAGGACAGGGCTAGAGCAGTACTTC. Translating gives CSARTGLEQYF.